Each of the 8 T cell receptor beta chains below was sequenced from the same sample in a study of blood T cell repertoires in COVID-19. Sequencing was performed with immunoSEQ multiplex PCR; in TCRdb, only in-frame clones are kept and a portion is missing. This table holds 200,000 to 250,000 clones, about 90% found once. Sequenced material: peripheral blood. The receptor set was obtained from a man aged 60 to 69 with COVID-19, enrolled during active disease.

The chain has TRBV7-8 and TRBJ1-5; D gene ambiguous. Trimming removed 5 bases from V and 2 bases from J, with 7 bases in between. CDR1 is SGHVS and CDR2 is FQNEAQ in the germline V gene. The CDR3 consists of 13 residues. The CDR3 nucleotides are TGTGCCAGCAGCCCCCGGGGCAATCAGCCCCAGCATTTT. Translation: CASSPRGNQPQHF.

This chain uses TRBV28 with TRBJ2-7; the D gene is possibly TRBD1 (6 bases). V lost 6 bases and J 0 bases, leaving 15 bases between the germline ends. The germline CDR1 and CDR2 sequences are MDHEN and SYDVKM. The CDR3 sequence is 15 residues long. The DNA for the CDR3 is TGTGCCAGCAGCCTACAGGGAACCAGCTCCTACGAGCAGTACTTC. This translates into CASSLQGTSSYEQYF.

The chain employs TRBV2 and TRBJ1-1, with D possibly matching TRBD1 (6 bases). Germline loops: CDR1 SNHLY, CDR2 FYNNEI. The CDR3 has 14 residues. The V end was cut by 5 bases, the J end by 4 bases, with 14 bases between. CDR3 coding DNA: TGTGCCAGCAGTCCCCATGGACAGAGCACTGAAGCTTTCTTT. This gives the protein CASSPHGQSTEAFF. Using reference TRBV2 and TRBJ1-1 for the parts outside the CDR3, the full variable domain is EPEVTQTPSHQVTQMGQEVILRCVPISNHLYFYWYRQILGQKVEFLVSFYNNEISEKSEIFDDQFSVERPDGSNFTLKIRSTKLEDSAMYFCASSPHGQSTEAFFGQGTRLTVV.

The gene calls are TRBV21-1 and TRBJ1-6; the D call of TRBD1 is as the table states it, not checked on the DNA. TRBV21-1 is an annotated pseudogene. There are 16 residues in the CDR3. CDR3 sequence: CASSKGPPRNNSPLHF. The CDR3 coding sequence is TGTGCCAGCAGCAAGGGTCCTCCCAGGAATAATTCACCCCTCCACTTT.

The rearrangement joins TRBV5-6 to TRBJ1-5; D not certain. Trimming took 0 bases from V and 2 from J, leaving 9 bases between them. This CDR3 comprises 15 residues. Germline V lookup: CDR1 SGHDT, CDR2 YYEEEE. The CDR3 nucleotides are TGTGCCAGCAGCTTGGGAGGGTTTGGCAATCAGCCCCAGCATTTT. Residues: CASSLGGFGNQPQHF.

The gene calls are TRBV7-9 and TRBJ1-2; no clear D. The V gene lost 1 base and the J gene lost 4 bases, with 10 bases spanning the gap. The CDR3 has 14 amino acids. The germline V gene has CDR1 SEHNR and CDR2 FQNEAQ (reference sequence). CDR3 sequence reads: CASSLDAGGYGYTF. The DNA for the CDR3 is TGTGCCAGCAGCTTAGATGCGGGCGGCTATGGCTACACCTTC.

The V call is TRBV23-1, the J call TRBJ2-3; a possible D gene is TRBD2 (7 bases). TRBV23-1 is assigned to the ORF class and has an uncertain function. V dropped 4 bases and J dropped 0 bases, with 26 bases sitting between them. The CDR3 is 20 residues long. The CDR3 here is CASSLGGEKAYFPSTDTQYF. In nucleotides, the CDR3 is TGCGCCAGCAGTCTAGGGGGGGAAAAAGCTTATTTCCCCAGCACAGATACGCAGTATTTT.

The chain couples TRBV10-1 to TRBJ1-5, with unresolved D. From germline, CDR1 is WNHNN and CDR2 SYGVQD (reference sequence). The V and J ends lost 0 bases and 2 bases respectively, with 11 bases between them. This CDR3 contains 16 residues. CDR3 in amino acids: CASSESGGCGNQPQHF. The CDR3 nucleotides are TGCGCCAGCAGTGAGTCCGGAGGGTGCGGCAATCAGCCCCAGCATTTT.